This T cell receptor (beta chain) was retrieved from a study of blood T cells in healthy people across ages. The CDR3 covers 14 residues. Germline V CDR1 and CDR2: MGHDK, SYGVNS. V lost 8 bases and J lost 4, with 17 bases in between. Then a second PCR, running about 6 to 12 cycles, was carried out with a sample-barcoded 5' primer and a J-beta primer mix. TCRdb fed the 5' RACE reads into MiXCR, producing one record per CDR3 protein. The sample lists about 1.4 million distinct CDR3 sequences; approximately 63% were seen once. This TCR derives from a young man in good health. The sample comprised blood. This sequence joins TRBV25-1 and TRBJ2-5; D might be TRBD1 (6 bases). DNA for the CDR3: TGTGCCAGCCGACTTACAGGGTTAGGAGAGACCCAGTACTTC. Protein product: CASRLTGLGETQYF. The full variable domain, with the rest looked up from reference TRBV25-1 and TRBJ2-5, is EADIYQTPRYLVIGTGKKITLECSQTMGHDKMYWYQQDPGMELHLIHYSYGVNSTEKGDLSSESTVSRIRTEHFPLTLESARPSHTSQYLCASRLTGLGETQYFGPGTRLLVL.